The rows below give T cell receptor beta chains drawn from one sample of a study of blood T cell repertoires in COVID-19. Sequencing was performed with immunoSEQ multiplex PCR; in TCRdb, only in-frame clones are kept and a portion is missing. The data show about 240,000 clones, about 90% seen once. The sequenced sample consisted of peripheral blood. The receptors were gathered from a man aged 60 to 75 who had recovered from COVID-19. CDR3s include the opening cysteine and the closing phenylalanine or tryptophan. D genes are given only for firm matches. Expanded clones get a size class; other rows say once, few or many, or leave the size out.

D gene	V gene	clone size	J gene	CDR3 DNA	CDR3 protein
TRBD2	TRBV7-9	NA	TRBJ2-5	TGTGCCAGCAGCCTCGGACTAGCGGGGGGGCAAGAGACCCAGTACTTC	CASSLGLAGGQETQYF
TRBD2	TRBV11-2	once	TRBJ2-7	TGTGCCAGCAGCTCTGGGACTAGCGGGACCTACGAGCAGTACTTC	CASSSGTSGTYEQYF
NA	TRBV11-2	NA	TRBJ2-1	TGTGCCAGCAGCCCCCAGACCCCGGGTCCAAACGAGCAGTTCTTC	CASSPQTPGPNEQFF
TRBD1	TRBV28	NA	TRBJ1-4	TGTGCCAGCAGTCCCCACCCCGGGACAGGGGCAACTAATGAAAAACTGTTTTTT	CASSPHPGTGATNEKLFF
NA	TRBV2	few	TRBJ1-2	TGTGCCAGCAGTGAGGGCCGCTATGGCTACACCTTC	CASSEGRYGYTF
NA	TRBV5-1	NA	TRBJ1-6	TGCGCCAGCAGCTTGGCCGGGGTATCACCCCTCCACTTT	CASSLAGVSPLHF
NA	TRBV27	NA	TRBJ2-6	TGTGCCAGCAGTTTCGAGCCTGCCAACTCTGGGGCCAACGTCCTGACTTTC	CASSFEPANSGANVLTF
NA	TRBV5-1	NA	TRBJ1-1	TGCGCCAGCAGCTTGGGCGGGGGGGTAGCTTTCTTT	CASSLGGGVAFF
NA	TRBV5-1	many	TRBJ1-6	TGCGCCAGCAGCTTGGGACAGGATAATTCACCCCTCCACTTT	CASSLGQDNSPLHF
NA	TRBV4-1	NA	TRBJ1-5	TGCGCCAGCAGCCAAGCGTTCTATCAGCCCCAGCATTTT	CASSQAFYQPQHF
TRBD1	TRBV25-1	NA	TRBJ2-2	TGTGCCAGCAGTCCCGGGACAGGCACCGGGGAGCTGTTTTTT	CASSPGTGTGELFF
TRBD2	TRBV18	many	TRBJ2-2	TGTGCCAGCTCACCAAGGGGACTAGTCTCCGGGGAGCTGTTTTTT	CASSPRGLVSGELFF
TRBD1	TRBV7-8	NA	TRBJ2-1	TGTGCCAGCAGTAGCTTAGTGTCTACAGGGGGACGTGAGCAGTTCTTC	CASSSLVSTGGREQFF
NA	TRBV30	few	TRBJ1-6	TGTGCCTGGAAGGGGCCGCTGACGACGGCCCTCCACTTT	CAWKGPLTTALHF
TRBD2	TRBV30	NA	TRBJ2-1	TGTGCCTGGAGTCCCGCTAGCGGGGGTTATAATGAGCAGTTCTTC	CAWSPASGGYNEQFF
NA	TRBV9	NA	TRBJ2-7	TGTGCCAGCAGCGTAGGAGCCCAAGGGGGGGCGAGCGAGCAGTACTTC	CASSVGAQGGASEQYF
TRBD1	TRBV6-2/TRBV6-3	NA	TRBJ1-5	TGTGCCAGCAGTTCTGCGAGGGGGCGGGGAAGCAATCAGCCCCAGCATTTT	CASSSARGRGSNQPQHF
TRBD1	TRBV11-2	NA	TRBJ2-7	TGTGCCAGCAGCTTAAGGACAGGGGGCTCCTACGAGCAGTACTTC	CASSLRTGGSYEQYF
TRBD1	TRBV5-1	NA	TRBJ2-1	TGCGCCAGCAGCTTGGTGGGCAGGGGGCCTAGCTCCTACAATGAGCAGTTCTTC	CASSLVGRGPSSYNEQFF
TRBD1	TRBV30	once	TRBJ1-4	TGTGCCTGGAGTTGGCAGGGGGGCGAAAAACTGTTTTTT	CAWSWQGGEKLFF
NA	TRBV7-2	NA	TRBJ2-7	TGTGCCAGCAGCTACAACAACAGGGTCGAGCAGTACTTC	CASSYNNRVEQYF
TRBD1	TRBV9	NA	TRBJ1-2	TGTGCCAGCAGCGTCCAGGACAGGGTTATGTGGGACTATGGCTACACCTTC	CASSVQDRVMWDYGYTF
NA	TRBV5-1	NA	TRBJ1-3	TGCGCCAGCAGCTTGTTCGCCGCAGGATCCTTCGGTGGAAACACCATATATTTT	CASSLFAAGSFGGNTIYF
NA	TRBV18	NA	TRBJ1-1	TGTGCCAGCTCACGCCCCGTTTTTGGGGGAGGCACTGAAGCTTTCTTT	CASSRPVFGGGTEAFF
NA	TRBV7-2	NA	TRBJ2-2	TGTGCCAGCAGCTTAGTATTTTATCGCGGGCCGAACACCGGGGAGCTGTTTTTT	CASSLVFYRGPNTGELFF
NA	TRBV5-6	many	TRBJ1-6	TGTGCCAGCAGCTTGGACAAAGTTTCACCCCTCCACTTT	CASSLDKVSPLHF
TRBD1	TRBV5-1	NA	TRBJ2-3	TGCGCCAGCAGCCCGGGACAGGGGGCGAACACAGATACGCAGTATTTT	CASSPGQGANTDTQYF
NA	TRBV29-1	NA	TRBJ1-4	TGCAGCGTTGACAGGGGTGAAAAACTGTTTTTT	CSVDRGEKLFF
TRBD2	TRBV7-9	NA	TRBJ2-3	TGTGCCAGCGGGACTAGCGGGGGAACAGATACGCAGTATTTT	CASGTSGGTDTQYF
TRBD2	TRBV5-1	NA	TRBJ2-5	TGCGCCAGCAGCCCTGGGACTAGCGGAGAGACCCAGTACTTC	CASSPGTSGETQYF
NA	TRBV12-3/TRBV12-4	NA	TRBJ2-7	TGTGCCAGCAGCCAGACATTTAGCGAGCAGTACTTC	CASSQTFSEQYF
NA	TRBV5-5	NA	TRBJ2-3	TGTGCCAGCAGCTTACAGGTCGGAGATACGCAGTATTTT	CASSLQVGDTQYF
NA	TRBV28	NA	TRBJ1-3	TGTGCCAGCAGAACAGGGTTCTCCGGAAACACCATATATTTT	CASRTGFSGNTIYF
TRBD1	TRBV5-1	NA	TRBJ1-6	TGCGCCAGCAGCCCGGGACAGGGGCTGAGCTCCTATAATTCACCCCTCCACTTT	CASSPGQGLSSYNSPLHF
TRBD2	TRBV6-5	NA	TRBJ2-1	TGTGCCAGCAGTTACCGGGGGACTAGCGACGGTGAGCAGTTCTTC	CASSYRGTSDGEQFF
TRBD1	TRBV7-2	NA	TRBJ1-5	TGTGCCAGCAGCCCCCCTCGGGACAGGGGACTTCAGCCCCAGCATTTT	CASSPPRDRGLQPQHF
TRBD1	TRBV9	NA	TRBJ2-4	TGTGCCAGCAGCCCGCGACAGGGGAACGACATTCAGTACTTC	CASSPRQGNDIQYF